This T cell receptor beta chain was obtained from a study of T cells after yellow fever vaccination. Study context: Libraries from low-cell-number fractions were prepared with the SMART-Seq v4 Ultra Low Input RNA kit.

Ten or more counts support this clonotype. The antigen remains unidentified. They built TCR cDNA with 5'RACE template switching, a step that put in a universal primer site and UMIs. TCRdb passed the 5' RACE reads through MiXCR, listing each CDR3 protein once. Here the sample spans 300,000 to 350,000 distinct CDR3 sequences, around 4.5% being singletons. Study results and limitations: Researchers cautioned that FACS-sorted repertoires could harbor abundant clonotypes contaminating from the bulk population.

Germline CDR1 is DFQATT and CDR2 is SNEGSKA (reference sequence). This CDR3 is 14 amino acids long. V lost 6 bases and J lost 5, with 16 bases in between. Specimen: PBMCs, collected 15 days after the yellow fever booster vaccination. V is TRBV20-1 and J is TRBJ2-2, with D possibly TRBD1 on 6 matching bases. This TCR was sampled from a man younger than 30 who received the YFV17D yellow fever vaccine. The CDR3 DNA reads TGCAGTGCCAGCCAGGGGCAATTAACCGGGGAGCTGTTTTTT. Translating it yields CSASQGQLTGELFF.